What follows are 16 T cell receptor beta chains derived from one specimen sequenced in a study of shared T cell receptors in the human thymus. TCRdb's table, derived via immunoSEQ multiplex PCR, lists solely in-frame clones and lacks some. The table records hundreds of thousands of clones, roughly 90% of them present only once. The same sample was also studied in work on human thymus T cells.

Sequenced: thymocytes. Every receptor here comes from a boy younger than two with a congenital heart defect.

The J gene is TRBJ2-5, the V gene TRBV4-3, with TRBD2 identical over 13 bases. The J call may be wrong; the DNA end is better matched by TRBJ2-7. Germline V lookup: CDR1 LGHNA, CDR2 YSLEER. The CDR3 is 15 residues long. The CDR3 nucleotides read TGCGCCAGCAGCAACACTAGCGGGAGGGCCTACGAGCAGTACTTC. This gives the protein CASSNTSGRAYEQYF.

The chain joins TRBV15 to TRBJ1-3, with a weak D call TRBD1 (5 bases). The CDR3 consists of 17 residues. The ends were cut back, 0 bases at V and 6 bases at J, with 18 bases in the middle. Germline values: CDR1 LNHNV, CDR2 YYDKDF (reference sequence). The CDR3 region has the DNA TGTGCCACCAGCAGAGATCGGGCGCTGGGAGGGGAAAACACCATATATTTT. It encodes CATSRDRALGGENTIYF.

This chain joins TRBV28 and TRBJ2-1, with TRBD2 identical over 8 bases. The V and J ends lost 2 bases and 6 bases, in that order; junction bases with no gene match: 9. Germline-derived CDR1 and CDR2 are MDHEN and SYDVKM. CDR3 size: 16 residues. The CDR3 bases are TGTGCCAGCAGTTTACCGGGAGGGCCTACGCCCAATGAGCAGTTCTTC. This gives the protein CASSLPGGPTPNEQFF.

A word on this clone: At one end, the junction sequence differs from germline, possibly due to a read error. The J gene is TRBJ2-7, the V gene TRBV7-2; D may be TRBD1 (6 bases). Per the germline V gene, CDR1 is SGHTA and CDR2 is FQGNSA. The CDR3 loop spans 17 amino acids. CDR3 DNA: TGTGCCAGCAGCTTAGCGATCAGAGGGGGTCCCTCCTGCGAGCAGTACTTC. It translates to CASSLAIRGGPSCEQYF.

The chain links TRBV13 to TRBJ2-5; no reliable D call. Trimming removed 3 bases at V and 0 bases at J, with 8 bases between. The CDR3 is 14 amino acids. Germline loops: CDR1 PRHDT, CDR2 FYEKMQ (reference sequence). The DNA for the CDR3 is TGTGCCAGCAGCTTGTACGGGTACCAAGAGACCCAGTACTTC. Encoded protein: CASSLYGYQETQYF.

The V gene is TRBV5-6, the J gene TRBJ1-1, with D possibly being TRBD1 (5 bases). Germline V gene lookup returns CDR1 SGHDT and CDR2 YYEEEE. The CDR3 is 12 residues long. Trimming shortened V by 3 bases and J by 5 bases, and 8 bases separated the two germline ends. For the CDR3, the DNA is TGTGCCAGCAGCTCCCAGGGAACTGAAGCTTTCTTT. Its protein product is CASSSQGTEAFF.

This clone was detected once. This chain links TRBV4-3 with TRBJ2-2; D uncertain. With 1 base removed from V and 0 bases from J, the gap between germline ends came to 6 bases. The CDR3 spans 15 residues. Germline V gene lookup returns CDR1 LGHNA and CDR2 YSLEER. In nucleotides, the CDR3 is TGCGCCAGCAGCCAAGCTAATCCGAACACCGGGGAGCTGTTTTTT. This gives the protein CASSQANPNTGELFF.

The rearrangement joins TRBV11-2 to TRBJ2-7; 8 positions agree with TRBD2. Germline trimming cut 5 bases from V and 2 bases from J; bases unmatched to any gene: 8. Germline lookup yields CDR1 SGHAT and CDR2 FQNNGV. The CDR3 totals 15 residues. The DNA for the CDR3 is TGTGCCAGCAGCCCGCGGGAGGCCCGAACCTACGAGCAGTACTTC. Protein sequence: CASSPREARTYEQYF.

The chain employs TRBV11-2 and TRBJ2-7, with unresolved D. Germline CDR1 reads SGHAT; CDR2 reads FQNNGV. The CDR3 totals 13 residues. Trimming left V 5 bases short and J 4 bases short, with 12 bases between. Here the CDR3 DNA reads TGTGCCAGCAGCGCTCAGGCAAAGTACGAGCAGTACTTC. It specifies CASSAQAKYEQYF.

The rearrangement uses TRBV10-2 and TRBJ2-7; 8 nucleotides match TRBD2. CDR3 size: 13 residues. Trimming at V came to 6 bases and at J to 3 bases, leaving 4 bases not matched to a gene. Germline CDR1 and CDR2: WSHSY and SAAADI. The CDR3 nucleotides read TGCGCCAGCAGCTTAGCGGGGCTCTACGAGCAGTACTTC. Translating gives CASSLAGLYEQYF.

This chain links TRBV30 with TRBJ2-7; D is undetermined. From germline, CDR1 is GTSNPN and CDR2 SVGIG (reference sequence). CDR3 size: 13 residues. The ends were cut back, 3 bases at V and 2 bases at J, with 11 bases in the middle. Here the CDR3 DNA reads TGTGCCTGGAGCTTCAGGTCAACCTACGAGCAGTACTTC. This encodes CAWSFRSTYEQYF. Supplemented by reference TRBV30 and TRBJ2-7, the full variable domain reads SQTIHQWPATLVQPVGSPLSLECTVEGTSNPNLYWYRQAAGRGLQLLFYSVGIGQISSEVPQNLSASRPQDRQFILSSKKLLLSDSGFYLCAWSFRSTYEQYFGPGTRLTVT.

The chain has TRBV30 and TRBJ2-4; TRBD1 aligns across 9 bases. CDR1 is GTSNPN and CDR2 is SVGIG in the germline V gene (reference sequence). This CDR3 has 16 residues. V dropped 6 bases and J dropped 0; count of bases not matched to a gene: 9. CDR3 sequence (DNA): TGTGCCTGCCACGCGGGACAGGGAAAAGCCAAAAACATTCAGTACTTC. It is translated as CACHAGQGKAKNIQYF.

This rearrangement joins TRBV11-2 to TRBJ1-3, with TRBD1 as a possible D gene (6 bases). Germline V gives CDR1 SGHAT, CDR2 FQNNGV. The CDR3 has 14 amino acids. Trimming cost V 5 bases and J 0 bases, with 8 bases left between them. The CDR3 DNA reads TGTGCCAGCAGCGAGGGGGACTCTGGAAACACCATATATTTT. This encodes CASSEGDSGNTIYF.

The chain uses TRBV7-9 and TRBJ2-6; TRBD1 matches at 8 bases. The CDR3 covers 19 residues. The ends lost 1 base at V and 1 base at J; junction bases unmatched: 9. Germline-derived CDR1 and CDR2 are SEHNR and FQNEAQ (reference sequence). CDR3 sequence: CASSLVQDRESSGANVLTF. In DNA, the CDR3 is TGTGCCAGCAGCTTAGTCCAGGACAGGGAGAGTTCTGGGGCCAACGTCCTGACTTTC.

This clone has a single count. CDR3 bases: TGTGCCAGCAGCCTCCTAGGTGGCTACGAGCAGTACTTC. The encoded protein is CASSLLGGYEQYF. The chain links TRBV11-3 to TRBJ2-7; D not resolved. CDR3 length equals 13 residues. Trimming shortened V by 5 bases and J by 3 bases, and 11 bases separated the two germline ends. Germline values: CDR1 SGHNT, CDR2 YENEEA.

The table lists this clone with a few counts. The chain uses TRBV4-2 and TRBJ1-5, with 9 bases that match TRBD1. Germline values: CDR1 LGHNA, CDR2 YNFKEQ. With 0 bases clipped from V and 14 bases from J, the junction kept 23 bases outside the gene matches. This CDR3 spans 19 amino acids. Here the CDR3 DNA reads TGTGCCAGCAGCCAAGATAACTGGGACAGGGAGGAGGACCGCAGATCGAAGCATTTT. It codes for CASSQDNWDREEDRRSKHF.